This record concerns one TCR beta chain sequence. Its target is not known. Deletions cut 2 bases from V and 0 bases from J, with 7 bases between. This CDR3 has 14 amino acids. CDR1 is MNHEY and CDR2 is SVGAGI in the germline V gene. These data come from a study of OX40 agonist ivuxolimab in advanced cancers. Generated by immunoSEQ multiplex PCR, the TCRdb table keeps only in-frame clones and is missing some. The table has tens of thousands of clones, about 80% seen once. Study-level results: The CD4+ and CD8+ T cells in the blood had expanded clonally by week 6 at 0.1 to 3.0 mg/kg.

This sample comprised CD4+ or CD8+ T cells sorted from blood, obtained in a trial of the OX40 agonist ivuxolimab. This chain uses TRBV6-5 with TRBJ1-1; D is ambiguous. The clonotype originates from an adult with an advanced solid tumor such as melanoma, head and neck, liver or kidney cancer. The CDR3 bases are TGTGCCAGCAGTTACACCCCTCTGAACACTGAAGCTTTCTTT. Protein: CASSYTPLNTEAFF.